Below are 16 T cell receptor beta chains sequenced from a single sample in a study of beta chain features in type 1 diabetes. Expressed TCRB transcripts were sequenced because the isolated RNA had all been reverse transcribed beforehand. Clones were sequenced by immunoSEQ multiplex PCR, and TCRdb holds only the in-frame ones, with some missing. The data show a few hundred thousand clones, 30% seen once. The source material was naive CD4+ T cells from blood. These receptors came from a man aged 18 to 29 in good health.

Only a few counts were recorded for this clone. V and J are TRBV9 and TRBJ2-3; 7 bases map to TRBD1. The CDR3 has 13 residues. The V and J ends lost 4 bases and 7 bases, in that order; junction bases with no gene match: 6. Germline CDR1 SGDLS, CDR2 YYNGEE. The CDR3 is CASSLRQGNTQYF. For the CDR3, the DNA is TGTGCCAGCAGCCTAAGACAGGGTAATACGCAGTATTTT.

This clone was detected a few times. The CDR3 region is CASSFTSDNEQFF. The CDR3 region has the DNA TGTGCCAGCAGCTTCACTAGCGACAATGAGCAGTTCTTC. This chain links TRBV5-4 with TRBJ2-1, with 7 nucleotides matching TRBD2. V shed 2 bases, J shed 5 bases, and the junction held 1 base outside the gene matches. This CDR3 comprises 13 residues. Germline values: CDR1 SGHNT, CDR2 YYREEE (reference sequence).

This clone was observed a handful of times. This chain uses TRBV29-1 with TRBJ1-1; the match to TRBD1 covers 9 bases. Germline CDR1 reads SQVTM; CDR2 reads ANQGSEA. V lost 6 bases to trimming and J lost 5 bases; unmatched junction nucleotides: 10. The CDR3 has 14 amino acids. CDR3 sequence reads: CSVGGRQGVTEAFF. The CDR3 region has the DNA TGCAGCGTCGGGGGGCGACAGGGGGTTACTGAAGCTTTCTTT.

In its sample, this clone was seen a few times. J is TRBJ1-1 and V is TRBV30, with D perhaps TRBD1 (6 bases). This CDR3 contains 12 residues. Trimming removed 5 bases from V and 1 base from J, with 8 bases in between. Germline V gene data show CDR1 as GTSNPN and CDR2 as SVGIG (reference sequence). The chain's CDR3 is CAWGRGNTEAFF. The DNA of the CDR3 is TGTGCCTGGGGCAGGGGGAACACTGAAGCTTTCTTT. Full variable domain (outside the CDR3, taken from reference TRBV30 and TRBJ1-1): SQTIHQWPATLVQPVGSPLSLECTVEGTSNPNLYWYRQAAGRGLQLLFYSVGIGQISSEVPQNLSASRPQDRQFILSSKKLLLSDSGFYLCAWGRGNTEAFFGQGTRLTVV.

The chain uses TRBV28 and TRBJ2-7, with 8 bases aligning to TRBD1. Per the germline V gene, CDR1 is MDHEN and CDR2 is SYDVKM. This CDR3 region has 13 residues. J lost 7 bases, V lost 5 bases, and 7 bases had no gene match. The CDR3 is CASSLWTGQEQYF. The DNA for the CDR3 is TGTGCCAGCAGTCTCTGGACAGGGCAAGAGCAGTACTTC.

The chain carries TRBV5-4 and TRBJ2-2; 8 bases fit TRBD2. After removal of 2 bases from V and 3 bases from J, the junction contained 6 bases not matched to a gene. The CDR3 loop spans 16 amino acids. The germline V gene has CDR1 SGHNT and CDR2 YYREEE (reference sequence). The CDR3 loop is CASSLAGVSYTGELFF. The CDR3 DNA reads as TGTGCCAGCAGCTTAGCGGGAGTGTCGTACACCGGGGAGCTGTTTTTT. The variable domain in full, with the rest retrieved from reference TRBV5-4 and TRBJ2-2, is ETGVTQSPTHLIKTRGQQVTLRCSSQSGHNTVSWYQQALGQGPQFIFQYYREEENGRGNFPPRFSGLQFPNYSSELNVNALELDDSALYLCASSLAGVSYTGELFFGEGSRLTVL.

The chain recombines TRBV4-2 with TRBJ2-1, with D hard to call. Between the trimmed V and J ends, which lost 0 bases and 7 bases, there was a span of 10 bases. Germline lookup yields CDR1 LGHNA and CDR2 YNFKEQ. The CDR3 consists of 14 residues. The CDR3 DNA reads as TGTGCCAGCAGCCAAGAAAAAACAACGAATGAGCAGTTCTTC. Protein sequence: CASSQEKTTNEQFF.

This clone occurred once. This chain joins TRBV7-2 and TRBJ1-4; D uncertain. The CDR3 sequence is 13 residues long. Trimming shortened V by 3 bases and J by 8 bases, and 10 bases separated the two germline ends. Per germline, CDR1 SGHTA and CDR2 FQGNSA. The CDR3 DNA is TGTGCCAGCAGCTTGGAGGTGCGGGAAAAACTGTTTTTT. It encodes CASSLEVREKLFF. The variable domain in full, completed from reference TRBV7-2 and TRBJ1-4, reads GAGVSQSPSNKVTEKGKDVELRCDPISGHTALYWYRQSLGQGLEFLIYFQGNSAPDKSGLPSDRFSAERTGGSVSTLTIQRTQQEDSAVYLCASSLEVREKLFFGSGTQLSVL.

This clone was seen only a few times. Other DNA sequences within the sample encode an identical CDR3. The chain is built from TRBV7-9 and TRBJ2-6; D is ambiguous. This CDR3 is built from 15 residues. Per the germline V gene, CDR1 is SEHNR and CDR2 is FQNEAQ (reference sequence). Trimming stripped 1 base from V and 1 base from J, with 5 bases between. The CDR3 loop is CASSLGSSGANVLTF. The DNA for the CDR3 is TGTGCCAGCAGCTTAGGCAGTTCTGGGGCCAACGTCCTGACTTTC.

This clone came up a few times. CDR3 amino acids: CASSFASLQGEQYF. The CDR3 DNA is TGTGCCAGCAGCTTCGCCTCGTTGCAGGGCGAGCAGTACTTC. J is TRBJ2-7 and V is TRBV7-6, with D possibly matching TRBD1 (5 bases). V shed 3 bases and J shed 6 bases, with 15 bases lying between them. Germline CDR1 is SGHVS and CDR2 is FNYEAQ. The CDR3 totals 14 residues.

The table lists this clone with a count of one. The rearrangement uses TRBV19 and TRBJ1-2; D call uncertain. Germline V CDR1 and CDR2: LNHDA, SQIVND (reference sequence). CDR3 length: 12 residues. V was trimmed by 1 base and J by 6 bases, leaving 6 bases between them. The CDR3 here is CASSIAANGYTF. CDR3 DNA sequence: TGTGCCAGTAGTATAGCGGCTAATGGCTACACCTTC.

The CDR3: CSALGGDEKLFF. CDR3 sequence (DNA): TGCAGCGCCCTGGGGGGGGACGAAAAACTGTTTTTT. The rearrangement links TRBV29-1 to TRBJ1-4; weak D call: TRBD1 (5 bases). Deletions cut 7 bases from V and 8 bases from J, with 14 bases between. The CDR3 length is 12 residues. Germline V gene sequence: CDR1 SQVTM, CDR2 ANQGSEA. The whole variable domain, remainder taken from reference TRBV29-1 and TRBJ1-4, is SAVISQKPSRDICQRGTSLTIQCQVDSQVTMMFWYRQQPGQSLTLIATANQGSEATYESGFVIDKFPISRPNLTFSTLTVSNMSPEDSSIYLCSALGGDEKLFFGSGTQLSVL.

V and J are TRBV10-3 and TRBJ2-7; D is ambiguous. Per germline, CDR1 ENHRY and CDR2 SYGVKD. V lost 6 bases and J lost 2, with 8 bases in between. The CDR3 runs to 12 residues. The CDR3 spells CAIRDGTYEQYF. DNA of the CDR3: TGTGCCATCAGGGACGGAACCTACGAGCAGTACTTC.

The chain carries TRBV7-2 and TRBJ1-1; D is ambiguous. V dropped 2 bases and J dropped 2 bases, with 3 bases sitting between them. The CDR3 is 12 residues long. Germline V CDR1 and CDR2: SGHTA, FQGNSA. CDR3 in DNA: TGTGCCAGCAGCTTATACAACACTGAAGCTTTCTTT. As protein: CASSLYNTEAFF.

The chain carries TRBV7-9 and TRBJ1-4; no definite D call. The germline V gene has CDR1 SEHNR and CDR2 FQNEAQ (reference sequence). The CDR3 is 13 amino acids. The germline V and J ends were trimmed by 3 bases and 8 bases, with 10 bases remaining between them. CDR3 protein: CASSLARTEKLFF. Written as DNA, the CDR3 is TGTGCCAGCAGCTTGGCCAGGACCGAAAAACTGTTTTTT.

The chain carries TRBV25-1 and TRBJ2-7, with TRBD1 identical over 8 bases. Germline loops: CDR1 MGHDK, CDR2 SYGVNS. V lost 5 bases and J lost 6; bases outside the gene matches: 12. This CDR3 has 15 residues. The CDR3 loop is CASSSTDRALTEQYF. The CDR3 nucleotides read TGTGCCAGCAGTTCAACGGACAGGGCCCTTACCGAGCAGTACTTC.